One sample yielded the 8 T cell receptor beta chains listed below, sequenced in a study of blood T cell repertoires in COVID-19. The method was immunoSEQ multiplex PCR; TCRdb's version includes in-frame clones alone and lacks a portion of them. This table has about 19,000 clones, approximately 88% appearing once. The specimen was peripheral blood. These receptors all stem from a human donor in a cohort sampled during active COVID-19. The donor label of this sample is uncertain.

This clone was observed once. The chain combines TRBV7-8 with TRBJ2-3; TRBD1 is a possible D gene (6 bases). The germline gives CDR1 SGHVS, CDR2 FQNEAQ. Trimming left V 5 bases short and J 6 bases short, with 12 bases between. The CDR3 covers 13 residues. The CDR3 loop is CASSQQGRDTQYF. The CDR3 DNA follows: TGTGCCAGCAGCCAACAGGGCAGGGATACGCAGTATTTT.

The V and J genes are TRBV16 and TRBJ2-3; 9 bases map to TRBD1. V lost 6 bases and J lost 2; bases outside the gene matches: 15. The germline V gene has CDR1 KGHSY and CDR2 FQNENV. The CDR3 runs 18 residues. CDR3 residues: CASRPQGAIPPFTDTQYF. The DNA for the CDR3 is TGTGCCAGCAGACCACAGGGGGCTATCCCCCCTTTCACAGATACGCAGTATTTT.

The rearrangement links TRBV19 to TRBJ1-1; possible D gene TRBD1, 5 bases. V lost 5 bases, J lost 0 bases, and 16 bases lay in between. The CDR3 covers 16 residues. Looked up from germline, CDR1 is LNHDA and CDR2 is SQIVND (reference sequence). In nucleotides, the CDR3 is TGTGCCAGTAGTGCCCGGGAGGGGATGCTGAACACTGAAGCTTTCTTT. Its translation is CASSAREGMLNTEAFF.

This clone was seen only a few times. The J gene is TRBJ2-5, the V gene TRBV18; D is possibly TRBD1 (6 bases). V dropped 5 bases and J dropped 5 bases, with 15 bases sitting between them. Per the germline V gene, CDR1 is KGHSH and CDR2 is LQKENI. There are 14 residues in the CDR3. This CDR3 reads CASSSRAGDETQYF. The CDR3 DNA reads TGTGCCAGCTCATCCAGGGCAGGGGATGAGACCCAGTACTTC.

The chain recombines TRBV5-4 with TRBJ2-2; D unclear. V was trimmed by 0 bases and J by 3 bases, leaving 6 bases between them. CDR1 is SGHNT and CDR2 is YYREEE in the germline V gene (reference sequence). This CDR3 has 14 amino acids. The CDR3 here is CASSLGQYTGELFF. As DNA, the CDR3 is TGTGCCAGCAGCTTGGGTCAGTACACCGGGGAGCTGTTTTTT.

The genes are TRBV5-1 and TRBJ2-5; 8 nucleotides line up with TRBD2. This CDR3 is built from 13 residues. Per the germline V gene, CDR1 is SGHRS and CDR2 is YFSETQ. V trimming: 3 bases; J trimming: 4 bases; junction bases outside the gene matches: 2. CDR3 coding DNA: TGCGCCAGCAGCTCCCGGGGGGGAGAGACCCAGTACTTC. This sequence encodes CASSSRGGETQYF.

The V call is TRBV11-3, the J call TRBJ2-7, with a tentative D call TRBD1 (5 bases). V gave up 1 base and J gave up 3 bases, with 13 bases separating them. Germline values: CDR1 SGHNT, CDR2 YENEEA. The CDR3 has 15 residues. In nucleotides, the CDR3 is TGTGCCAGCAGCTTAGGTGGTACAGGTCACTACGAGCAGTACTTC. Protein product: CASSLGGTGHYEQYF.

V usage is TRBV2 and J usage is TRBJ2-1; 12 bases fit TRBD2. The germline V gene encodes CDR1 SNHLY and CDR2 FYNNEI. This CDR3 spans 17 amino acids. Unmatched junction bases numbered 11, after V lost 10 bases and J lost 1 base. CDR3 protein: CATLEELAGGSYNEQFF. The CDR3, as DNA: TGTGCCACCCTAGAGGAACTAGCGGGAGGTTCCTACAATGAGCAGTTCTTC.